These T cell receptor beta chains were read from a single sample in a study of blood T cell repertoires in COVID-19. TCRdb's copy holds only in-frame clones and misses some; the assay was immunoSEQ multiplex PCR. Seen here are 180,000 or so clones, 80% observed once, and the top ten hold about 15%. The sequenced sample was PBMCs or T cells enriched from blood (not recorded which). All receptors derive from a man aged 60 to 69 who had been exposed to COVID-19. The CDR3 runs from the conserved cysteine through the conserved F or W. The order of the fields is clone size, D gene, J gene, V gene, CDR3 protein, CDR3 DNA. A D gene is named only where the DNA matches it firmly. A clone size is listed for some rows: how often the clone was seen (once, few, many), or a class if it is expanded.

>.|TRBD1|TRBJ2-7|TRBV19
CASSMTGQSYEQYF
TGTGCCAGTAGTATGACGGGACAGAGCTACGAGCAGTACTTC
>.|.|TRBJ1-5|TRBV15
CATSRDRLLQTENQPQHF
TGTGCCACCAGCAGAGATCGCTTGTTACAGACAGAGAATCAGCCCCAGCATTTT
>.|TRBD1|TRBJ1-2|TRBV30
CAWSARTGQGYTF
TGTGCCTGGAGTGCTCGGACAGGGCAGGGCTACACCTTC
>once|TRBD2|TRBJ2-3|TRBV5-4
CASSLPGGDTQYF
TGTGCCAGCAGCTTACCGGGGGGAGATACGCAGTATTTT
>.|TRBD2|TRBJ2-5|TRBV6-5
CASSYSRGGETQYF
TGTGCCAGCAGTTACTCGCGCGGGGGAGAGACCCAGTACTTC
>.|.|TRBJ2-3|TRBV7-2
CASSTWGGFTDTQYF
TGTGCCAGCAGTACCTGGGGAGGCTTCACAGATACGCAGTATTTT
>.|.|TRBJ2-1|TRBV2
CASSWDSLGNEQFF
TGTGCCAGCAGTTGGGACTCGTTGGGGAATGAGCAGTTCTTC
>once|.|TRBJ1-3|TRBV25-1
CASSEKSGLGNTIYF
TGTGCCAGCAGTGAAAAGTCAGGGCTCGGAAACACCATATATTTT
>few|TRBD1|TRBJ2-1|TRBV10-1
CASSESPTGTGRNEQFF
TGCGCCAGCAGTGAGTCCCCAACCGGGACAGGGCGCAATGAGCAGTTCTTC
>once|TRBD1|TRBJ2-7|TRBV19
CASSIGIWTGGFEQYF
TGTGCCAGTAGTATCGGCATCTGGACAGGGGGGTTCGAGCAGTACTTC
>few|TRBD1|TRBJ2-5|TRBV5-1
CASSLTGGQETQYF
TGCGCCAGCAGCTTGACAGGGGGCCAAGAGACCCAGTACTTC
>few|TRBD2|TRBJ2-7|TRBV5-6
CASSLGASGVSSYEQYF
TGTGCCAGCAGCTTGGGCGCTAGCGGGGTCAGCTCCTACGAGCAGTACTTC
>.|.|TRBJ1-1|TRBV6-2/TRBV6-3
CASSYSRVMNTEAFF
TGTGCCAGCAGTTACTCTCGGGTCATGAACACTGAAGCTTTCTTT
>few|.|TRBJ2-3|TRBV19
CASSPRTGAGDTQYF
TGTGCCAGTAGTCCCCGGACAGGAGCGGGAGATACGCAGTATTTT
>many|TRBD2|TRBJ2-7|TRBV7-9
CASSPIRTSGRYEQYF
TGTGCCAGCAGCCCTATTAGGACTAGCGGGAGATACGAGCAGTACTTC
>once|.|TRBJ1-5|TRBV3-1/TRBV3-2
CASSNGGGQGNQPQHF
TGTGCCAGCAGCAATGGGGGGGGCCAGGGCAATCAGCCCCAGCATTTT
>many|.|TRBJ1-6|TRBV9
CASSGIRGSGSPLHF
TGTGCCAGCAGCGGTATCAGGGGATCCGGTTCACCCCTCCACTTT
>.|TRBD1|TRBJ1-5|TRBV5-8
CASSPRGPNQPQHF
TGTGCCAGCAGCCCCAGGGGGCCCAATCAGCCCCAGCATTTT
>.|.|TRBJ2-1|TRBV12-1
CASSSSPLAWISWNEQFF
TGTGCCAGCAGCTCCTCCCCTCTAGCGTGGATCTCGTGGAATGAGCAGTTCTTC
>.|TRBD1|TRBJ1-6|TRBV27
CASTLFIGTGGSPLHF
TGTGCCAGCACCCTTTTTATTGGGACAGGCGGGTCACCCCTCCACTTT
>.|.|TRBJ1-4|TRBV27
CASSRYATGGTNEKLFF
TGTGCCAGCAGTCGATACGCAACAGGCGGAACTAATGAAAAACTGTTTTTT
>.|.|TRBJ1-4|TRBV29-1
CSVELTGTNEKLFF
TGCAGCGTTGAACTGACGGGGACTAATGAAAAACTGTTTTTT
>.|TRBD2|TRBJ2-4|TRBV7-9
CASSPTTGGAVAKNIQYF
TGTGCCAGCAGCCCGACAACCGGGGGGGCTGTAGCCAAAAACATTCAGTACTTC
>once|TRBD2|TRBJ2-1|TRBV30
CAGRTSGRCNEQFF
TGTGCCGGGAGGACTAGCGGGAGGTGCAATGAGCAGTTCTTC
>few|.|TRBJ2-7|TRBV27
CASRRGYEQYF
TGTGCCAGCAGGAGGGGGTACGAGCAGTACTTC
>.|TRBD1|TRBJ2-7|TRBV7-8
CASSLSKTGTARYEQYF
TGTGCCAGCAGCTTATCCAAGACCGGGACAGCACGCTACGAGCAGTACTTC
>.|.|TRBJ2-2|TRBV4-2
CASSQGRGPNTGTGELFF
TGTGCCAGCAGCCAAGGGCGGGGTCCAAACACGGGCACCGGGGAGCTGTTTTTT
>.|TRBD1|TRBJ2-3|TRBV30
CAWSVPGQGARTDTQYF
TGTGCCTGGAGTGTTCCGGGACAGGGGGCGAGAACAGATACGCAGTATTTT